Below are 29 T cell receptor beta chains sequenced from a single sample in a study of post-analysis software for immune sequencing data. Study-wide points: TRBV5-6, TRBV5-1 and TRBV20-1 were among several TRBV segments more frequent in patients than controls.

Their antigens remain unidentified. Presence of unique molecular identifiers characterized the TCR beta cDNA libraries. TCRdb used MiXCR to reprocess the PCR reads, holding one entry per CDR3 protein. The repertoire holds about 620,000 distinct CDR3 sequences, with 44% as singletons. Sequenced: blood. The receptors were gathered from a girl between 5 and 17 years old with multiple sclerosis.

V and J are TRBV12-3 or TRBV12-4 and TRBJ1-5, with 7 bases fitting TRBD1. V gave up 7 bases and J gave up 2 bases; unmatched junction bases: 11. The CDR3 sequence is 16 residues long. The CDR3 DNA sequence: TGTGCCAGCATTCCAGGGGGGGGAAGCGGCAATCAGCCCCAGCATTTT. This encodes CASIPGGGSGNQPQHF.

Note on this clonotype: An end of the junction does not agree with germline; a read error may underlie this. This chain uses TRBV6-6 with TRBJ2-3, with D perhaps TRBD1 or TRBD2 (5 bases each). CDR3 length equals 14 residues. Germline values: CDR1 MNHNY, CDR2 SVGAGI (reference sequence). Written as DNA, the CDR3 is TGTGTCAGCGAAACGGGACGGATGACAGATACGCAGTATTTT. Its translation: CVSETGRMTDTQYF.

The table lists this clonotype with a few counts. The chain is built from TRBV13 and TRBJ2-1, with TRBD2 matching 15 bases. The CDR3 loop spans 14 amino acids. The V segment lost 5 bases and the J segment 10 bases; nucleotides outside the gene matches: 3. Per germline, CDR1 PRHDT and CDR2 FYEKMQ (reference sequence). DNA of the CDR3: TGTGCCAGCAGCCCCGGGACTAGCGGGAGGGAGCAGTTCTTC. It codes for CASSPGTSGREQFF.

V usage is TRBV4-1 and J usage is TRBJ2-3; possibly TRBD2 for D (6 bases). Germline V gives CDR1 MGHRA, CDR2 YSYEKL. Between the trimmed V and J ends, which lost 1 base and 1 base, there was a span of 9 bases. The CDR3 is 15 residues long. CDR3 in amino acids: CASSQVPSGTDTQYF. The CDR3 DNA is TGCGCCAGCAGCCAAGTACCTAGCGGCACAGATACGCAGTATTTT.

The CDR3 DNA reads as TGTGCCAGCAGTGCGGGATATATAGCTAACTATGGCTACACCTTC. Translation: CASSAGYIANYGYTF. The rearrangement links TRBV2 to TRBJ1-2; unclear D gene. Germline-derived CDR1 and CDR2 are SNHLY and FYNNEI. V was trimmed by 4 bases and J by 0 bases, leaving 12 bases between them. The CDR3 totals 15 residues.

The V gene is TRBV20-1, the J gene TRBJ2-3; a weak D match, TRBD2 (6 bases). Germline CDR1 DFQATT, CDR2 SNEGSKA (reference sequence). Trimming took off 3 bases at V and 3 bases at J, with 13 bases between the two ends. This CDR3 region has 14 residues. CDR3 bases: TGCAGTGCTAGGGGGGGAGAGGTAACAGATACGCAGTATTTT. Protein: CSARGGEVTDTQYF.

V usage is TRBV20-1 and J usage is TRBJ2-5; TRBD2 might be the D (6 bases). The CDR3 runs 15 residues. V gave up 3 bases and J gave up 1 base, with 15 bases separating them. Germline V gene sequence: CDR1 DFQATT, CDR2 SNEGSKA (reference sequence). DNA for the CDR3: TGCAGTGCTAGTAGGGACTCCCACACCCAAGAGACCCAGTACTTC. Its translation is CSASRDSHTQETQYF.

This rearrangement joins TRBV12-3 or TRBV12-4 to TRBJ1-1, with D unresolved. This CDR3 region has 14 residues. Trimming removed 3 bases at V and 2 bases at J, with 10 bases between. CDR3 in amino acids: CASSFGSGNTEAFF. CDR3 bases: TGTGCCAGCAGTTTCGGTTCAGGAAACACTGAAGCTTTCTTT.

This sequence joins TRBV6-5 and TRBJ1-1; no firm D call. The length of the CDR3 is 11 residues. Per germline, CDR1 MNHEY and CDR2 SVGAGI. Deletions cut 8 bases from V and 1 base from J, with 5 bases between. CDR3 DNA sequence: TGTGCCAGCGGCGGGAACACTGAAGCTTTCTTT. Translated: CASGGNTEAFF.

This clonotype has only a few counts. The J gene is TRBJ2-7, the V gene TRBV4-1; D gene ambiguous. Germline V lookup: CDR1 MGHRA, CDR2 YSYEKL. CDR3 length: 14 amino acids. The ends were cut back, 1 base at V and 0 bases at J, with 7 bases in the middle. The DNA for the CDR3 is TGCGCCAGCAGCCAAGCACCCGCCTCCTACGAGCAGTACTTC. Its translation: CASSQAPASYEQYF.

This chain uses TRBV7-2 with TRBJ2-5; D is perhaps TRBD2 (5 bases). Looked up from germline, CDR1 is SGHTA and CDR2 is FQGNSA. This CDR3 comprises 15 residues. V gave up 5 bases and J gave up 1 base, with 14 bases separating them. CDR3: CASSVGGSGQETQYF. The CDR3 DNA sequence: TGTGCCAGCAGCGTGGGTGGGAGCGGCCAAGAGACCCAGTACTTC.

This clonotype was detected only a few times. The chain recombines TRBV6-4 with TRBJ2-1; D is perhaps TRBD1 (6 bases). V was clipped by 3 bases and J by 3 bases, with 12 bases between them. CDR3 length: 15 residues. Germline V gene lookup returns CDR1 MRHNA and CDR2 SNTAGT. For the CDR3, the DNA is TGTGCCAGCAGTGAGGTGGACAGTAACTACAATGAGCAGTTCTTC. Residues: CASSEVDSNYNEQFF.

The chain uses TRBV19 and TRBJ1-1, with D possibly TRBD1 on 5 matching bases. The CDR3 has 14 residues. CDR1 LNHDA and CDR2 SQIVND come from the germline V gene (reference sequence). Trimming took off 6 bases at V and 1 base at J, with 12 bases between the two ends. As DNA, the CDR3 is TGTGCCAGTAGCATTGGACACAGGAACACTGAAGCTTTCTTT. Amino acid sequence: CASSIGHRNTEAFF.

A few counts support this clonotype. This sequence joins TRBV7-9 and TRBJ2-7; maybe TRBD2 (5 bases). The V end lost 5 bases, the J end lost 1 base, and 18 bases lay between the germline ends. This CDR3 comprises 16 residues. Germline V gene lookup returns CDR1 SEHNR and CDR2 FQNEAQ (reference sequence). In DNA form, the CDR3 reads TGTGCCAGCAGCAACCTTGAGAGGGAGAGTTCCTACGAGCAGTACTTC. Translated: CASSNLERESSYEQYF.

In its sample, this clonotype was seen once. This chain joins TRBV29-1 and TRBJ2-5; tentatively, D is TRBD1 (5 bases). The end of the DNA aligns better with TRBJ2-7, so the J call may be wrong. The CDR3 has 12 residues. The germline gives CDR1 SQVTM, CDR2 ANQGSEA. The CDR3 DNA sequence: TGCAGCGCCCAGCAGGGCCACTACGAGCAGTACTTC. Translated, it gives CSAQQGHYEQYF.

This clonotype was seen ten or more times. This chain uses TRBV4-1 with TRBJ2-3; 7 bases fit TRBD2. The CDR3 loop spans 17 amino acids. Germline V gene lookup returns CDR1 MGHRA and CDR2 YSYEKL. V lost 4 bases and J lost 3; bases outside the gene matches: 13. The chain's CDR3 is CASSRGKERGDTDTQYF. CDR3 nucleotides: TGCGCCAGCAGCCGAGGAAAAGAGCGGGGAGATACAGATACGCAGTATTTT.

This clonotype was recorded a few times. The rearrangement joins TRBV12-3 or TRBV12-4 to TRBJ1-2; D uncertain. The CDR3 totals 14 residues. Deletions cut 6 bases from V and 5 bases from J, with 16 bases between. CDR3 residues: CASREDPVFYGYTF. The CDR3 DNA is TGTGCCAGCAGGGAAGACCCGGTCTTTTATGGCTACACCTTC.

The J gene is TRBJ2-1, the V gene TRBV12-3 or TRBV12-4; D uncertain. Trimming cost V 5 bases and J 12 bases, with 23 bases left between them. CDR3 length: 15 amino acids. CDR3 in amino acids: CASSPPAPHSEGQFF. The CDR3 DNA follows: TGTGCCAGCAGTCCCCCTGCGCCGCACAGTGAAGGGCAGTTCTTC.

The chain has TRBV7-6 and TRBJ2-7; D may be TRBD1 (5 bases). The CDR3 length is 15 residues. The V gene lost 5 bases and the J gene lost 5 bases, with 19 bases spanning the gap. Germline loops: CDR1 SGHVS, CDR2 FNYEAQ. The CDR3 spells CASSPQGVLRHEQYF. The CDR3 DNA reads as TGTGCCAGCAGCCCGCAGGGTGTCCTAAGGCACGAGCAGTACTTC.

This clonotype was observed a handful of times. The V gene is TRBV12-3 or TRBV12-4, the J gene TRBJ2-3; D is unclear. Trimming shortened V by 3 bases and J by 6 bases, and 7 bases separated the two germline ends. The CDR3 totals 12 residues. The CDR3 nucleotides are TGTGCCAGCAGTTTGCCTGTGGATACGCAGTATTTT. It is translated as CASSLPVDTQYF.

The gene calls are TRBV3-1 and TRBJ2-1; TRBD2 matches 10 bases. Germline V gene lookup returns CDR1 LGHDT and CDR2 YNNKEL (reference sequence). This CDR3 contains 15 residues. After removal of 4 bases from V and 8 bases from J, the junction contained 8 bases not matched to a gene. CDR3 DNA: TGTGCCAGCAGCCCTATCAGCGGGAGGGGGCATGAGCAGTTCTTC. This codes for CASSPISGRGHEQFF.

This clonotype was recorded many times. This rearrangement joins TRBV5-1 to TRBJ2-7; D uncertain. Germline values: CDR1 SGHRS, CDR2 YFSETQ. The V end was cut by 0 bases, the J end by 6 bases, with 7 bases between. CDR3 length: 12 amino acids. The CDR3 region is CASSLVRSEQYF. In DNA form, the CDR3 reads TGCGCCAGCAGCTTGGTTCGTAGCGAGCAGTACTTC.

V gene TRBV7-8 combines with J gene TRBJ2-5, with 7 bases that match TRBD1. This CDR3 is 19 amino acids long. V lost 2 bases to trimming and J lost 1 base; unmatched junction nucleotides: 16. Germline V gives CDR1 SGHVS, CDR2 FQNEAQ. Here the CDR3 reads CASSLTLLGRQGSQETQYF. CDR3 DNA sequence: TGTGCCAGCAGCTTAACATTGTTGGGCAGACAGGGTTCCCAAGAGACCCAGTACTTC.

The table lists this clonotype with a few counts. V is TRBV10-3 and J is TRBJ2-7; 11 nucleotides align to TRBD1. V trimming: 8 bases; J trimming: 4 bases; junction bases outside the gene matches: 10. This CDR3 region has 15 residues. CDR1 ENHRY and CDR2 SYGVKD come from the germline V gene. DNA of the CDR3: TGTGCCATCCGACAACCGGGACAGGGGGTGTACGAGCAGTACTTC. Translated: CAIRQPGQGVYEQYF.

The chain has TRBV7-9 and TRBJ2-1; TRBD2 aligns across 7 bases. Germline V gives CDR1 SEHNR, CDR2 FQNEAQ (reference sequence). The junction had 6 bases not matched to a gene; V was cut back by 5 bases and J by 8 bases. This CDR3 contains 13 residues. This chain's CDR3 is CASSVGLMDEQFF. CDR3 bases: TGTGCCAGCAGCGTGGGACTAATGGATGAGCAGTTCTTC.

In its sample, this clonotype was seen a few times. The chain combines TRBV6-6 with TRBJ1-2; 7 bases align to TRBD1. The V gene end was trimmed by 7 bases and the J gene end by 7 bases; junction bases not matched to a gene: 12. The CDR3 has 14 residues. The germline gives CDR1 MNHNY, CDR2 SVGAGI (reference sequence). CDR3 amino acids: CASTPLEGARGYTF. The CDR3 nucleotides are TGTGCCAGCACCCCTCTAGAGGGGGCGCGTGGCTACACCTTC.

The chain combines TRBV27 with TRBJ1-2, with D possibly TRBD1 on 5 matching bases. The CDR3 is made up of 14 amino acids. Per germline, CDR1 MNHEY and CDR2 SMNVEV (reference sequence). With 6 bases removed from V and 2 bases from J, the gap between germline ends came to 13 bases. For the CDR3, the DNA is TGTGCCAGCAGGGATTCCGGGACGAACTATGGCTACACCTTC. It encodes CASRDSGTNYGYTF.

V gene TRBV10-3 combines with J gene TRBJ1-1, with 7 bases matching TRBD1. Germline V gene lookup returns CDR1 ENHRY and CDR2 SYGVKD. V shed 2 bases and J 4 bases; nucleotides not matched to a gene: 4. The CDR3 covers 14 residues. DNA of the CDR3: TGTGCCATCAGTGAGGGTCAGGGGGGCACTGAAGCTTTCTTT. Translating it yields CAISEGQGGTEAFF.

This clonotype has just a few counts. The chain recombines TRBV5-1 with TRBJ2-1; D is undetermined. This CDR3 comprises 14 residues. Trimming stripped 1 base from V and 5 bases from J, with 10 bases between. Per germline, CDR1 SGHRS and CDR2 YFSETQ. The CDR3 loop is CASSLRNEDNEQFF. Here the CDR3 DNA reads TGCGCCAGCAGCTTGCGCAATGAAGACAATGAGCAGTTCTTC.